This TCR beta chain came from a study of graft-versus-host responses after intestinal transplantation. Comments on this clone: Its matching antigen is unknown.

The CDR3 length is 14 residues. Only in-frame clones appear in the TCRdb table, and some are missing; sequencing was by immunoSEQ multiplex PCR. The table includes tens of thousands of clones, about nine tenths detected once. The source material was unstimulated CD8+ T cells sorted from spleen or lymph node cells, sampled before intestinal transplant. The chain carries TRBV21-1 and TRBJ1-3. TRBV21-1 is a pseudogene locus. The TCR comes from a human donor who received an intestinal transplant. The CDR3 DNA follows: TGTGCCGGGGGGAGTGGCGTCTCTGGAAACACCATATATTTT. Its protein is CAGGSGVSGNTIYF.